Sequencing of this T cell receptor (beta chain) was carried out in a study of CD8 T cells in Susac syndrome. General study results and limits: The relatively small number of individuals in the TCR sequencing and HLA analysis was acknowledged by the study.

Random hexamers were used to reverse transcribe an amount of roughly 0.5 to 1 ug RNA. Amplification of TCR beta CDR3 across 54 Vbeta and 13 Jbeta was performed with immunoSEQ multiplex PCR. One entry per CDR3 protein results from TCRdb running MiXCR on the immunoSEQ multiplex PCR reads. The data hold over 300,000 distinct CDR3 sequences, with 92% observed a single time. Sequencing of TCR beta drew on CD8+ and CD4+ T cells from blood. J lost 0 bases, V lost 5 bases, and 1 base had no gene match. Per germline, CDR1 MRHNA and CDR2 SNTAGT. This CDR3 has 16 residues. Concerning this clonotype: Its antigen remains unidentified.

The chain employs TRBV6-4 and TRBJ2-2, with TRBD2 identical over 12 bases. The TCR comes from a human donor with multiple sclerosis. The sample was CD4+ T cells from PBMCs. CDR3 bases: TGTGCCAGCAGTAGACTAGCGGGAGCGAACACCGGGGAGCTGTTTTTT. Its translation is CASSRLAGANTGELFF.